The present T cell receptor beta chain was sequenced within a study of blood T cell repertoires in COVID-19. Study context: Collection of acute and convalescent COVID-19 samples took place in the United States, Italy and Spain.

V gave up 0 bases and J gave up 5 bases, with 10 bases separating them. Germline V gives CDR1 MNHEY, CDR2 SVGAGI. There are 15 residues in the CDR3. The table lists this clone with a few counts. Assay: immunoSEQ multiplex PCR; the TCRdb copy retains only in-frame clones and omits some. Of 400,000 to 550,000 clones listed, around 90% are singletons. This chain uses TRBV6-5 with TRBJ1-4; possibly TRBD1 for D (5 bases). Sequenced input: PBMCs or T cells enriched from blood (not recorded which). The TCR comes from a woman aged 18 to 35 with acute COVID-19. CDR3 coding DNA: TGTGCCAGCAGTTACTCAACATCAGGGAATGAAAAACTGTTTTTT. As protein: CASSYSTSGNEKLFF.